This entry is about one TCR beta chain. The assay was immunoSEQ multiplex PCR, and TCRdb's table has in-frame clones only and misses some. This repertoire shows fewer than 45,000 clones, 75% to 85% found once; its top ten account for about 2.1%. The data were taken from a study of OX40 agonist ivuxolimab in advanced cancers. Study as a whole: While on treatment, patients had intravenous ivuxolimab at 0.01 to 10 mg/kg every 2 weeks. The dose-escalation cohort was around 83% male, with a mean age of around 60 years, ranging roughly 23 to 79.

Trimming shortened V by 1 base and J by 7 bases, and 13 bases separated the two germline ends. This CDR3 has 15 amino acids. CDR1 is MNHEY and CDR2 is SVGAGI in the germline V gene. The specimen was CD4+ or CD8+ T cells sorted from blood, collected in a trial of the OX40 agonist ivuxolimab. V gene TRBV6-5 combines with J gene TRBJ1-4, with a possible D match to TRBD1 (5 bases). The receptor comes from an adult with an advanced solid tumor such as melanoma, head and neck, liver or kidney cancer. The CDR3 sequence is CASSYFGPGGEKLFF. The CDR3, as DNA: TGTGCCAGCAGTTACTTCGGACCGGGGGGTGAAAAACTGTTTTTT.